This T cell receptor beta chain was recorded in a study of blood T cells in healthy people across ages. Then a second PCR, running roughly 7 to 11 cycles, was carried out with a sample-barcoded 5' primer and a J-beta primer mix. TCRdb re-analysed the 5' RACE reads in MiXCR, keeping a single row per CDR3 protein. This table has hundreds of thousands of distinct CDR3 sequences, 25% to 30% appearing once. The source is a woman older than 75 in good health. Sequencing was carried out using blood.

Here the CDR3 DNA reads TGCGCCAGCAGCTTGGCCCACAGGGGAGGTGAGCAGTTCTTC. It encodes CASSLAHRGGEQFF. The chain is built from TRBV5-1 and TRBJ2-1, with D tentatively TRBD1 (7 bases). The CDR3 runs to 14 residues. V lost 0 bases and J lost 9, with 13 bases in between. CDR1 is SGHRS and CDR2 is YFSETQ in the germline V gene.